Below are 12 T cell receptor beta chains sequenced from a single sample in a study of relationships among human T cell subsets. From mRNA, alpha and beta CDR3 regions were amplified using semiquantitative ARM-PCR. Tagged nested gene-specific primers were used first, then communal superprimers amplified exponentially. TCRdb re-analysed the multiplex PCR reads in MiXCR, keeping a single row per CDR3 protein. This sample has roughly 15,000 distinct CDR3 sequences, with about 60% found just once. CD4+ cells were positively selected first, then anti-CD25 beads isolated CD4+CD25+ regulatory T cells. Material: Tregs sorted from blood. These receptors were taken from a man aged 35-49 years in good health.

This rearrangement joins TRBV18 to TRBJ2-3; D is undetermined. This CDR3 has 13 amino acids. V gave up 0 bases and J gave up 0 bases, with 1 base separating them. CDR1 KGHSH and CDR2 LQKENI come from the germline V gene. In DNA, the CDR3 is TGTGCCAGCTCACCACCTAGCACAGATACGCAGTATTTT. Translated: CASSPPSTDTQYF. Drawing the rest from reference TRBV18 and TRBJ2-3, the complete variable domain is NAGVMQNPRHLVRRRGQEARLRCSPMKGHSHVYWYRQLPEEGLKFMVYLQKENIIDESGMPKERFSAEFPKEGPSILRIQQVVRGDSAAYFCASSPPSTDTQYFGPGTRLTVL.

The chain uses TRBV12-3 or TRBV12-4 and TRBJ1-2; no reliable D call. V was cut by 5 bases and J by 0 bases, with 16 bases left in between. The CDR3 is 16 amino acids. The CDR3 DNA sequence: TGTGCCAGCAGTGCCGTAGGGAGTTTAGCTAACTATGGCTACACCTTC. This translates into CASSAVGSLANYGYTF.

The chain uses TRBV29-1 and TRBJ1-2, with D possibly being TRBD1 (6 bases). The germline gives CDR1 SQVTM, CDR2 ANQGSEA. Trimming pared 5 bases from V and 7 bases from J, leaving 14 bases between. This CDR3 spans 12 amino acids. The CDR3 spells CSVPRGSGGYTF. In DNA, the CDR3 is TGCAGCGTTCCCAGGGGTTCGGGTGGCTACACCTTC.

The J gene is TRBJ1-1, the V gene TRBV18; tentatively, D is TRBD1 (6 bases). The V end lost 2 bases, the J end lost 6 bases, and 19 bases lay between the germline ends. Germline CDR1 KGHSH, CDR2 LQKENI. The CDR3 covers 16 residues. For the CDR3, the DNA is TGTGCCAGCTCACCAAGGTCGCAGGGGACCAGCCCTGAAGCTTTCTTT. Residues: CASSPRSQGTSPEAFF.

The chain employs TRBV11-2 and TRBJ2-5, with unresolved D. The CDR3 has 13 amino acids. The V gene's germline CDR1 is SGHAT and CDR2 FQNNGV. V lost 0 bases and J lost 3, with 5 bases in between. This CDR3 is CASSLDQEETQYF. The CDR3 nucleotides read TGTGCCAGCAGCTTAGATCAGGAAGAGACCCAGTACTTC.

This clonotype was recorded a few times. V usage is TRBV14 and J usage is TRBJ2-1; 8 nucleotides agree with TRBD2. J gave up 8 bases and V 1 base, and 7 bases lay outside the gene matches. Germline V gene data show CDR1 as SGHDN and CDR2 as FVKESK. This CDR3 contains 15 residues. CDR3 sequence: CASSQGTSGSHEQFF. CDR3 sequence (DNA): TGTGCCAGCAGCCAAGGAACTAGCGGTAGCCATGAGCAGTTCTTC. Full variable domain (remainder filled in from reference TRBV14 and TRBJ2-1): EAGVTQFPSHSVIEKGQTVTLRCDPISGHDNLYWYRRVMGKEIKFLLHFVKESKQDESGMPNNRFLAERTGGTYSTLKVQPAELEDSGVYFCASSQGTSGSHEQFFGPGTRLTVL.

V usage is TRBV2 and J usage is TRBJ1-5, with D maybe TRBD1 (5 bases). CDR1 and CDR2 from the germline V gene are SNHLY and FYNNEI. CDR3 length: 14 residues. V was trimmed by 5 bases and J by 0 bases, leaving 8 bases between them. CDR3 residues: CASSFGGSNQPQHF. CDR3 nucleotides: TGTGCCAGCAGTTTTGGGGGTAGCAATCAGCCCCAGCATTTT.

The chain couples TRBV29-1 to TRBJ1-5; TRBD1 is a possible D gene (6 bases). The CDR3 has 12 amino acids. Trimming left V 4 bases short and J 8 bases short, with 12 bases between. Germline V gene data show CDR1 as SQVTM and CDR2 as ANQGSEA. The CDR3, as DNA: TGCAGCGTTGGACAGAGGGGGGAGCCCCAGCATTTT. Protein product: CSVGQRGEPQHF.

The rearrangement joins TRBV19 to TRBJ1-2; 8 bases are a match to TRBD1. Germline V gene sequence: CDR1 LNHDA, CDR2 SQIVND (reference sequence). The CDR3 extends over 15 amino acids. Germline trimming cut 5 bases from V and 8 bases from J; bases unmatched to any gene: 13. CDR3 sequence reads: CASSPGGQVGRGYTF. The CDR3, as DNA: TGTGCCAGTAGTCCAGGGGGACAGGTTGGACGGGGCTACACCTTC.

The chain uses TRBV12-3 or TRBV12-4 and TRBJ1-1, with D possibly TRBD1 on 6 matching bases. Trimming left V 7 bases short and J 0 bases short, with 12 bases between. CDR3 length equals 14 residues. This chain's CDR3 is CASTLGGVNTEAFF. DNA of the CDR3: TGTGCCAGCACCCTAGGGGGGGTGAACACTGAAGCTTTCTTT.

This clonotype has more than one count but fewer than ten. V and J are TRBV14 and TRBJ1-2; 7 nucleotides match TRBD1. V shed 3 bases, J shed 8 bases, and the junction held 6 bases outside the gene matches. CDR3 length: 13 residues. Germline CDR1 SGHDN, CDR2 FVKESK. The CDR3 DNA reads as TGTGCCAGCAGCCATCAAGGGGGCGACGGCTACACCTTC. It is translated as CASSHQGGDGYTF.

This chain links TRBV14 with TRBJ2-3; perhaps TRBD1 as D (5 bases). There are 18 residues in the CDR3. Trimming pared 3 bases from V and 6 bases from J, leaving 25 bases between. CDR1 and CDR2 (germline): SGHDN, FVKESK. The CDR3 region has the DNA TGTGCCAGCAGCCACCAACTCACTTTAGGGGTGGATACGGATACGCAGTATTTT. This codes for CASSHQLTLGVDTDTQYF.